This T cell receptor beta chain was observed in a study of shared clonotypes between healthy human individuals. For this clone: Its specificity is unknown.

Execution of the assay was at deep level. Using immunoSEQ multiplex PCR, the repertoire was profiled, and TCRdb retains in-frame clones only, with some absent. The sample contains about 590,000 clones, just under 97% of which appear only once. Study results and limitations: Naive subsets usually exceeded memory subsets in estimated richness.

Terminally differentiated effector memory CD45RA+ cells were excluded by CCR7 positive selection of CD45RO-negative cells. This CDR3 is built from 15 residues. Trimming pared 5 bases from V and 3 bases from J, leaving 17 bases between. Germline lookup yields CDR1 SEHNR and CDR2 FQNEAQ (reference sequence). V usage is TRBV7-9 and J usage is TRBJ2-7, with D uncertain. The source of this sequence is a woman in her 30s in good health. The specimen was naive CD8+ T cells sorted from blood. The CDR3 DNA reads TGTGCCAGCAGCCCGCTCGACCCCACGGGCTACGAGCAGTACTTC. Protein: CASSPLDPTGYEQYF.